The rows below give T cell receptor beta chains drawn from one sample of a study of lymphopenia after photon versus proton radiotherapy. Some clones are missing from TCRdb's copy, which holds only in-frame ones; the method was immunoSEQ multiplex PCR. The sample has 30,000 to 45,000 clones; approximately 90% are singletons. The sample here was peripheral blood, taken from a patient treated with photon-based radiotherapy. The receptors here all came from a man in his fifties or sixties with cholangiocarcinoma. CDR3s include the opening cysteine and the closing phenylalanine or tryptophan. The D gene is left open where the match is weak. Size is omitted from some rows. Given values are once, few, many or a class for expanded clones.

size,V,J,D,CDR3,DNA
.,TRBV2,TRBJ2-3,.,CAQVRDFETSTDTQYF,TGTGCCCAAGTGAGGGACTTTGAAACTAGCACAGATACGCAGTATTTT
.,TRBV27,TRBJ1-6,.,CASSSQGSYNSPLHF,TGTGCCAGCAGTTCCCAGGGGTCCTATAATTCACCCCTCCACTTT
.,TRBV6-6,TRBJ1-4,.,CASSYLVNEKLFF,TGTGCCAGCAGTTACTTGGTTAATGAAAAACTGTTTTTT
.,TRBV5-6,TRBJ2-2,TRBD1,CASSGDRVIWSTGELFF,TGTGCCAGCAGCGGGGACAGGGTAATATGGAGCACCGGGGAGCTGTTTTTT
.,TRBV14,TRBJ1-1,.,CASSQDRVQAFF,TGTGCCAGCAGCCAAGACCGGGTTCAAGCTTTCTTT
.,TRBV13,TRBJ1-3,.,CASSFRTSGNTIYF,TGTGCCAGCAGCTTTAGGACCTCTGGAAACACCATATATTTT
.,TRBV7-9,TRBJ2-2,.,CASSRQGPSRTGELFF,TGTGCCAGCAGCCGGCAGGGGCCCTCAAGGACCGGGGAGCTGTTTTTT
.,TRBV19,TRBJ2-1,TRBD2,CASSILAETMNEQFF,TGTGCCAGTAGTATCCTAGCGGAGACTATGAATGAGCAGTTCTTC
.,TRBV6-6,TRBJ2-7,TRBD2,CASNPEGGRRYEQYF,TGTGCCAGCAATCCTGAGGGCGGGAGACGGTACGAGCAGTACTTC
.,TRBV6-1,TRBJ1-2,.,CASSEAGGNYGYTF,TGTGCCAGCAGCGAGGCGGGGGGCAACTATGGCTACACCTTC
.,TRBV28,TRBJ2-7,.,CASREVASYEQYF,TGTGCCAGCCGAGAGGTAGCCTCCTACGAGCAGTACTTC
.,TRBV2,TRBJ2-1,TRBD2,CASSELASGSDEQFF,TGTGCCAGCAGTGAGCTGGCTAGCGGGAGCGATGAGCAGTTCTTC
.,TRBV28,TRBJ2-3,.,CASSPRLGRDLTDTQYF,TGTGCCAGCAGTCCACGACTGGGTAGGGACCTCACAGATACGCAGTATTTT
.,TRBV6-4,TRBJ1-1,TRBD1,CASSPRGFEGTEAFF,TGTGCCAGCAGCCCCAGGGGGTTTGAGGGGACTGAAGCTTTCTTT
.,TRBV7-9,TRBJ2-1,.,CASSLGRPLSYNEQFF,TGTGCCAGCAGCTTAGGTAGGCCTCTCTCCTACAATGAGCAGTTCTTC
once,TRBV5-1,TRBJ2-7,TRBD1,CASSITGTADYEQYF,TGCGCCAGCAGCATAACCGGGACAGCTGACTACGAGCAGTACTTC
.,TRBV5-1,TRBJ2-3,TRBD2,CASSSGRLAGGLYTDTQYF,TGCGCCAGCAGCTCCGGCCGACTAGCGGGGGGCCTGTACACAGATACGCAGTATTTT
.,TRBV6-1,TRBJ2-7,TRBD2,CASSLPGLGTYEQYF,TGTGCCAGCAGCCTTCCGGGACTAGGAACCTACGAGCAGTACTTC
.,TRBV10-3,TRBJ2-7,.,CAISVAKPDEQHF,TGTGCCATCAGTGTGGCGAAACCGGACGAGCAGCACTTC
.,TRBV28,TRBJ1-4,TRBD1,CASGTGGVSNEKLFF,TGTGCCAGCGGCACAGGGGGCGTGTCTAATGAAAAACTGTTTTTT
.,TRBV19,TRBJ1-2,.,CASSPHYTGRNYGYTF,TGTGCCAGTAGCCCACACTATACAGGGAGAAACTATGGCTACACCTTC
.,TRBV7-8,TRBJ2-1,.,CASSLILINRDYNEQFF,TGTGCCAGCAGCCTTATCCTTATAAACAGGGACTACAATGAGCAGTTCTTC
.,TRBV7-9,TRBJ1-2,.,CASSWVQGDYGYTF,TGTGCCAGCAGCTGGGTACAGGGAGACTATGGCTACACCTTC
.,TRBV5-1,TRBJ2-4,TRBD1,CASSLVSGGSPTKNIQYF,TGCGCCAGCAGCTTGGTGTCAGGGGGCAGCCCAACCAAAAACATTCAGTACTTC
.,TRBV11-3,TRBJ1-1,.,CASLRRGLPGAFF,TGTGCCAGCCTACGGCGGGGCCTCCCTGGCGCTTTCTTT